This T cell receptor beta chain was retrieved from a study of T cell responses to AZD1222 COVID-19 vaccine. Notes on the study in general: Within unmutated variant regions lay the reported targets of nearly half of spike-specific TCRs. White British ancestry dominated among donors, who included more females, and clonal diversity was possibly underestimated. An increase in Spike-specific TCR breadth and depth was observed after two AZD1222 doses.

Germline loops: CDR1 SGHTA, CDR2 FQGNSA. The CDR3 runs 14 residues. V lost 1 base to trimming and J lost 4 bases; unmatched junction nucleotides: 3. Assay: immunoSEQ multiplex PCR; the TCRdb copy retains only in-frame clones and omits some. Here the sample spans 150,000 or so clones, roughly nine tenths being singletons. As regards this clone: Antigen unknown.

The specimen was peripheral blood, collected on day 0 of AZD1222 vaccination. This clonotype was obtained from an adult in good health. The J gene is TRBJ1-2, the V gene TRBV7-2; TRBD1 aligns across 7 bases. CDR3 in DNA: TGTGCCAGCAGCTTAGGAGCAGGGGGCTATGGCTACACCTTC. Translation: CASSLGAGGYGYTF.